Listed below are T cell receptor beta chains from one sample, sequenced in a study of blood T cell repertoires in COVID-19. The data were produced by immunoSEQ multiplex PCR, yet TCRdb's version contains in-frame clones alone and is incomplete. The sample records 150,000 or so clones, about 80% being singletons. Sample: peripheral blood. The origin of the receptors is a woman aged 70 to 79 with acute or convalescent COVID-19. CDR3s include the opening cysteine and the closing phenylalanine or tryptophan. A D gene is named only where the DNA matches it firmly. Only some rows state a clone size, as once, few, many or a class for expanded clones.

>TRBJ1-3|NA|NA|TRBV7-2
TGTGCCAGCAGCTTAGTAGTCGCCGGAAACACCATATATTTT
CASSLVVAGNTIYF
>TRBJ2-7|NA|NA|TRBV7-9
TGTGCCAGCAGCTTCCCAGGTAGCTACGAGCAGTACTTC
CASSFPGSYEQYF
>TRBJ2-5|once|NA|TRBV19
TGTGCCAGTAAAGGTGCCGGTACGGGGAGACAAGAGACCCAGTACTTC
CASKGAGTGRQETQYF
>TRBJ2-7|NA|TRBD1|TRBV18
TGTGCCAGCTCACCACAGGGACAGACGCTTTACGAGCAGTACTTC
CASSPQGQTLYEQYF
>TRBJ1-2|NA|NA|TRBV28
TGTGCCAGCAGTTTACCCAGTTCTAACTATGGCTACACCTTC
CASSLPSSNYGYTF
>TRBJ1-5|NA|NA|TRBV19
TGTGCCAGTAGCGCAGGGTTCTTCCAGCCCCAGCATTTT
CASSAGFFQPQHF
>TRBJ2-1|NA|TRBD1|TRBV5-6
TGTGCCAGCAGCGCCGCCGGGACAGCCAACAATGAGCAGTTCTTC
CASSAAGTANNEQFF
>TRBJ1-5|once|NA|TRBV10-2
TGCGCCACCGCATCCCCGCGTAGCAATCAGCCCCAGCATTTT
CATASPRSNQPQHF
>TRBJ1-2|NA|TRBD1|TRBV6-5
TGTGCCAGCAGTCGCGGGACAGAGTATGGCTACACCTTC
CASSRGTEYGYTF
>TRBJ2-3|NA|NA|TRBV6-6
TGTGCCAGCAGTCTGATAGCGATCTCGACACCCCAGGGGACAGATACGCAGTATTTT
CASSLIAISTPQGTDTQYF
>TRBJ2-3|once|TRBD2|TRBV5-6
TGTGCCAGCAGCTTGTTACTAGCGGGGAGCACAGATACGCAGTATTTT
CASSLLLAGSTDTQYF
>TRBJ2-3|NA|NA|TRBV3-1/TRBV3-2
TGTGCCAGCAGCCAAGACCTAGCCCGATTAGATACGCAGTATTTT
CASSQDLARLDTQYF
>TRBJ1-5|NA|TRBD1|TRBV6-4
TGTGCCAAATACGCTACCTCAGGGGGCTATAATCAGCCCCAGCATTTT
CAKYATSGGYNQPQHF
>TRBJ2-3|NA|NA|TRBV7-2
TGTGCCAGCAGCCCCACGGCGGGACCGACAGATACGCAGTATTTT
CASSPTAGPTDTQYF
>TRBJ2-3|NA|NA|TRBV7-9
TGTGCCAGCAGCTTTAGCGGCCGCACAGATACGCAGTATTTT
CASSFSGRTDTQYF
>TRBJ1-2|NA|TRBD1|TRBV7-9
TGTGCCAGCAGCCTGGGACAGACCTATGGCTACACCTTC
CASSLGQTYGYTF
>TRBJ2-1|NA|TRBD2|TRBV7-9
TGTGCCAGCAGCTCAGAATTTCTAGCGGGACAAACCAATGAGCAGTTCTTC
CASSSEFLAGQTNEQFF
>TRBJ2-3|once|NA|TRBV4-3
TGCGCCAGCAGCCAAGATCCGGTTCCCGGGGGGCGGGAGCTAATCACAGATACGCAGTATTTT
CASSQDPVPGGRELITDTQYF
>TRBJ2-5|few|NA|TRBV7-9
TGTGCCAGCAGCCGATCTTCAGGAGCGGGAGAGACCCAGTACTTC
CASSRSSGAGETQYF
>TRBJ2-7|NA|NA|TRBV27
TGTGCCAGCAGTTACGACTCGGCGGCCTACGAGCAGTACTTC
CASSYDSAAYEQYF
>TRBJ2-3|NA|TRBD2|TRBV29-1
TGCAGCGTTGCCCCCTCTAGCGGGGGGGCTACTAGCACAGATACGCAGTATTTT
CSVAPSSGGATSTDTQYF
>TRBJ2-3|NA|TRBD2|TRBV10-2
TGCGCCAGCAAACTAGCGGGGGGGAACACAGATACGCAGTATTTT
CASKLAGGNTDTQYF
>TRBJ1-5|few|TRBD1|TRBV7-2
TGTGCCAGCAGCCCTGCAGGGGACAGGGGATATCAGCCCCAGCATTTT
CASSPAGDRGYQPQHF
>TRBJ1-1|NA|NA|TRBV4-1
TGCGCCAGCAGCCAAGCAAGGGGGAGGAACACTGAAGCTTTCTTT
CASSQARGRNTEAFF
>TRBJ2-5|NA|NA|TRBV3-1/TRBV3-2
TGTGCCAGCAGCCAAGATTTGGCTTCACGAGAGACCCAGTACTTC
CASSQDLASRETQYF
>TRBJ1-1|NA|NA|TRBV29-1
TGCAGAGTTGGGAGGAACACTGAAGCTTTCTTT
CRVGRNTEAFF
>TRBJ1-2|NA|NA|TRBV7-9
TGTGCCAGCAGCTTACCCCAGGGTCATGGCTACACCTTC
CASSLPQGHGYTF
>TRBJ1-4|NA|NA|TRBV21-1
TGTGCCAGCAGCAAATGTAGGAAACAGGGGGGTAATGAAAAACTGTTTTTT
CASSKCRKQGGNEKLFF
>TRBJ2-5|NA|TRBD2|TRBV25-1
TGTGCCAGCAGTAATGTGGGAGGGCCTTGGGAGACCCAGTACTTC
CASSNVGGPWETQYF
>TRBJ2-2|NA|NA|TRBV6-2/TRBV6-3
TGTGCCAGCAGTGAGGGCACGAGGCCCGGGGAGCTGTTTTTT
CASSEGTRPGELFF
>TRBJ2-5|NA|NA|TRBV5-4
TGTGCCAGCAGCTTGGGGGGCGGAGGGCAAGAGACCCAGTACTTC
CASSLGGGGQETQYF
>TRBJ2-5|NA|NA|TRBV30
TGTGCCTGGACCTGGGGCAGGGCTTGGGGGACCCAGTACTTC
CAWTWGRAWGTQYF
>TRBJ1-2|NA|NA|TRBV6-2/TRBV6-3
TGTGCCAGCAGTGCGCCGGTAGGAGCGAAGGATGGCTACACCTTC
CASSAPVGAKDGYTF
>TRBJ2-7|NA|TRBD1|TRBV28
TGTGCCAGCAGTTTTACAGGGGCTTACGAGCAGTACTTC
CASSFTGAYEQYF
>TRBJ2-7|NA|NA|TRBV12-2
TGTGCAAGTCGCTTATGTAGCGGGGCCTACGAGCAGTACTTC
CASRLCSGAYEQYF
>TRBJ2-1|NA|TRBD1|TRBV13
TGTGCCAGCAGCTTAGGGGACAGGGGCTACAATGAGCAGTTCTTC
CASSLGDRGYNEQFF
>TRBJ1-4|NA|NA|TRBV15
TGTGCCACCAGCGACCCCGGGGGGAGTAATGAAAAACTGTTTTTT
CATSDPGGSNEKLFF
>TRBJ2-3|once|TRBD2|TRBV6-5
TGTGCCAGCAAGCGGGGAATTAGCACAGATACGCAGTATTTT
CASKRGISTDTQYF
>TRBJ1-3|few|NA|TRBV10-3
TGTGCCATCAGTGAGTTGGTGAAGGGGTATGAAGGAAACACCATATATTTT
CAISELVKGYEGNTIYF
>TRBJ1-3|NA|TRBD1|TRBV10-1
TGCGCCAGCAGGGACGACAGGGGTGGAAACACCATATATTTT
CASRDDRGGNTIYF
>TRBJ2-2|NA|NA|TRBV24-1
TGTGCCACCAGTGACACAGGGCTGCACGGGGAGCTGTTTTTT
CATSDTGLHGELFF
>TRBJ1-2|NA|TRBD1|TRBV27
TGTGCCAGCAGTCAGGGACAGGGCAATGCATATGGCTACACCTTC
CASSQGQGNAYGYTF
>TRBJ2-2|NA|NA|TRBV4-2
TGTGCCAGCAGCCCTGGTGCCCGAGGGAACACCGGGGAGCTGTTTTTT
CASSPGARGNTGELFF
>TRBJ2-3|once|NA|TRBV28
TGTGCCAGCAGTTTGAGTGGAGGGAAGCGTAGCACAGATACGCAGTATTTT
CASSLSGGKRSTDTQYF
>TRBJ2-5|NA|TRBD2|TRBV11-3
TGTGCCAGCAGTCAGCGGGGGGTTGATGAGACCCAGTACTTC
CASSQRGVDETQYF
>TRBJ2-1|NA|NA|TRBV28
TGTGCCAGCAATTCAGGGGACTACAATGAGCAGTTCTTC
CASNSGDYNEQFF
>TRBJ2-7|NA|TRBD2|TRBV29-1
TGCAGCGTTGGGACTAGCGGGAGCTACGAGCAGTACTTC
CSVGTSGSYEQYF
>TRBJ1-2|once|TRBD1|TRBV7-2
TGTGCCAGCAGCCCGACAGGGTACGATGGCTACACCTTC
CASSPTGYDGYTF
>TRBJ1-3|NA|NA|TRBV18
TGTGCCAGCTCACCGCCAGCCGGGTTCTCTGGAAACACCATATATTTT
CASSPPAGFSGNTIYF
>TRBJ1-1|NA|NA|TRBV12-3/TRBV12-4
TGTGCCAGCAGTTCCACACGGAACACTGAAGCTTTCTTT
CASSSTRNTEAFF
>TRBJ1-6|NA|NA|TRBV4-3
TGCGCCAGCAGCCAAGATATTCGGCAGGATGGTTCACCCCTCCACTTT
CASSQDIRQDGSPLHF
>TRBJ1-4|NA|TRBD1|TRBV25-1
TGTGCCAGCAGCCCCCTGACAGGGGGCGAAGGAAAACTGTTTTTT
CASSPLTGGEGKLFF
>TRBJ1-3|NA|NA|TRBV5-1
TGCGCCAGCAGCTTGGGTACTCTCGGGAACACCATATATTTT
CASSLGTLGNTIYF
>TRBJ1-1|NA|NA|TRBV20-1
TGCAGTGCTCACGACAGAGATGAAGCTTTCTTT
CSAHDRDEAFF
>TRBJ1-1|NA|TRBD1|TRBV28
TGTGCCAGCAGTCGACAGGGGGTGAACACTGAAGCTTTCTTT
CASSRQGVNTEAFF
>TRBJ1-3|NA|NA|TRBV6-1
TGTGCCAGCAGTGAAGCGACGCAGGTTGGAAACACCATATATTTT
CASSEATQVGNTIYF
>TRBJ1-5|once|NA|TRBV28
TGTGCCAGCAGTTTAGGTCTGGGAGGCAATCAGCCCCAGCATTTT
CASSLGLGGNQPQHF
>TRBJ2-2|NA|TRBD1|TRBV2
TGTGCCAGCAGTGAAGGGACAGGGAACACCGGGGAGCTGTTTTTT
CASSEGTGNTGELFF
>TRBJ2-2|once|NA|TRBV3-1/TRBV3-2
TGTGCCAGCAGCCAAGACGGCGCCGGGGCCGGGGAGCTGTTTTTT
CASSQDGAGAGELFF